Below are 30 T cell receptor beta chains sequenced from a single sample in a study of T cells in localized non-small cell lung cancer (dated by TCRdb to about 2020). The library was made by the immunoSEQ multiplex PCR assay. TCRdb mirrors the immuneACCESS table, restricted to in-frame sequences. Some clones are absent from its copies; in checked studies, under half trace to an unresolved V gene, and the reason for the others is unknown. The sample yields around 25,000 clones; 75% to 90% were counted once. Of the sample, 12% to 15% falls within the top ten clones. This sample comprised peripheral blood, obtained before any cancer treatment. Receptors were obtained from an older female donor with stage I lung adenocarcinoma.

The rearrangement links TRBV9 to TRBJ2-1, with TRBD2 as a possible D gene (6 bases). The ends were cut back, 5 bases at V and 5 bases at J, with 11 bases in the middle. The V gene's germline CDR1 is SGDLS and CDR2 YYNGEE. The CDR3 is 13 residues long. CDR3 amino acids: CASSGRRDNEQFF. The CDR3 nucleotides are TGTGCCAGCAGTGGCCGGAGGGACAATGAGCAGTTCTTC. Combining the CDR3 with reference TRBV9 and TRBJ2-1 gives the whole variable domain DSGVTQTPKHLITATGQRVTLRCSPRSGDLSVYWYQQSLDQGLQFLIQYYNGEERAKGNILERFSAQQFPDLHSELNLSSLELGDSALYFCASSGRRDNEQFFGPGTRLTVL.

This rearrangement joins TRBV30 to TRBJ2-3; no clear D gene. V was pared by 1 base and J by 9 bases, with 5 bases between. The CDR3 has 10 amino acids. Germline V CDR1 and CDR2: GTSNPN, SVGIG (reference sequence). CDR3 nucleotide sequence: TGTGCCTGGAGTGGGGTCACGCAGTATTTT. Translated, it gives CAWSGVTQYF. The full variable domain, with the rest looked up from reference TRBV30 and TRBJ2-3, is SQTIHQWPATLVQPVGSPLSLECTVEGTSNPNLYWYRQAAGRGLQLLFYSVGIGQISSEVPQNLSASRPQDRQFILSSKKLLLSDSGFYLCAWSGVTQYFGPGTRLTVL.

The chain links TRBV5-4 to TRBJ1-2, with D tentatively TRBD1 (6 bases). CDR1 and CDR2 (germline): SGHNT, YYREEE (reference sequence). The CDR3 is 15 amino acids. The ends were cut back, 4 bases at V and 4 bases at J, with 17 bases in the middle. The CDR3 here is CASSLTGLLGYGYTF. CDR3 DNA: TGTGCCAGCAGCCTGACAGGCCTCCTAGGCTATGGCTACACCTTC.

This clone was found once. The chain recombines TRBV30 with TRBJ1-6; D gene ambiguous. The CDR3 length is 14 residues. Germline loops: CDR1 GTSNPN, CDR2 SVGIG (reference sequence). V lost 2 bases and J lost 7, with 12 bases in between. CDR3 in DNA: TGTGCCTGGAGTAGGATTGGCAGGAATTCACCCCTCCACTTT. Translated, it gives CAWSRIGRNSPLHF. Full variable domain (rest looked up from reference TRBV30 and TRBJ1-6): SQTIHQWPATLVQPVGSPLSLECTVEGTSNPNLYWYRQAAGRGLQLLFYSVGIGQISSEVPQNLSASRPQDRQFILSSKKLLLSDSGFYLCAWSRIGRNSPLHFGNGTRLTVT.

This clone was detected only a few times. The chain recombines TRBV7-6 with TRBJ1-1; weak D call: TRBD1 (6 bases). There are 17 residues in the CDR3. V was trimmed by 1 base and J by 4 bases, leaving 19 bases between them. Germline assignment: CDR1 SGHVS and CDR2 FNYEAQ. CDR3 protein: CASSLEGTTMGSTEAFF. CDR3 nucleotide sequence: TGTGCCAGCAGCTTAGAAGGGACAACAATGGGGAGCACTGAAGCTTTCTTT. Full variable domain (missing parts from reference TRBV7-6 and TRBJ1-1): GAGVSQSPRYKVTKRGQDVALRCDPISGHVSLYWYRQALGQGPEFLTYFNYEAQQDKSGLPNDRFSAERPEGSISTLTIQRTEQRDSAMYRCASSLEGTTMGSTEAFFGQGTRLTVV.

This chain uses TRBV6-1 with TRBJ1-2, with D maybe TRBD1 (6 bases). CDR1 MNHNS and CDR2 SASEGT come from the germline V gene. V was trimmed by 3 bases and J by 0 bases, leaving 11 bases between them. The length of the CDR3 is 15 residues. For the CDR3, the DNA is TGTGCCAGCAGTGACTACGGGGGGCCTAACTATGGCTACACCTTC. This sequence encodes CASSDYGGPNYGYTF.

The chain links TRBV9 to TRBJ2-1; possibly TRBD1 or TRBD2 for D (5 bases each). CDR3 size: 12 residues. Germline V gene lookup returns CDR1 SGDLS and CDR2 YYNGEE. V gave up 0 bases and J gave up 8 bases, with 6 bases separating them. The CDR3 DNA reads TGTGCCAGCAGCGTAGGGGGGTATGAGCAGTTCTTC. Its translation is CASSVGGYEQFF. The full variable domain, with the rest looked up from reference TRBV9 and TRBJ2-1, is DSGVTQTPKHLITATGQRVTLRCSPRSGDLSVYWYQQSLDQGLQFLIQYYNGEERAKGNILERFSAQQFPDLHSELNLSSLELGDSALYFCASSVGGYEQFFGPGTRLTVL.

V is TRBV15 and J is TRBJ2-1, with D possibly TRBD1 on 5 matching bases. The germline V gene has CDR1 LNHNV and CDR2 YYDKDF (reference sequence). CDR3 length equals 13 residues. Trimming stripped 5 bases from V and 5 bases from J, with 10 bases between. The CDR3 DNA is TGTGCCACCAGCGGTAGACAGAACAATGAGCAGTTCTTC. Its translation: CATSGRQNNEQFF.

This rearrangement joins TRBV6-5 to TRBJ1-1; 7 positions match TRBD1. This CDR3 comprises 15 residues. Per the germline V gene, CDR1 is MNHEY and CDR2 is SVGAGI. Trimming removed 2 bases from V and 1 base from J; junction bases left unmatched: 4. The CDR3 reads CASSYTRTGNTEAFF. CDR3 bases: TGTGCCAGCAGTTACACACGGACAGGGAACACTGAAGCTTTCTTT.

DNA of the CDR3: TGTGCCAGCAGCTCGGGACTCTGGACCTACGAGCAGTACTTC. Residues: CASSSGLWTYEQYF. V gene TRBV5-6 combines with J gene TRBJ2-7; possibly TRBD2 for D (6 bases). V lost 3 bases and J lost 2, with 12 bases in between. The CDR3 loop spans 14 amino acids. In germline, CDR1 is SGHDT, CDR2 YYEEEE.

This sequence joins TRBV6-5 and TRBJ1-1, with a weak D call TRBD1 (5 bases). The V gene lost 0 bases and the J gene lost 3 bases, with 11 bases spanning the gap. Germline V gives CDR1 MNHEY, CDR2 SVGAGI. The CDR3 contains 15 residues. CDR3 sequence reads: CASSYSRGYHTEAFF. Written as DNA, the CDR3 is TGTGCCAGCAGTTACTCTCGGGGGTATCACACTGAAGCTTTCTTT.

The chain combines TRBV5-8 with TRBJ2-1; 10 bases fit TRBD2. The CDR3 sequence is 15 residues long. CDR1 is SGHTS and CDR2 is YDEGEE in the germline V gene. V dropped 3 bases and J dropped 10; count of bases not matched to a gene: 10. DNA of the CDR3: TGTGCCAGCAGCTGGCGGGCTAGCGGGAGCCACGAGCAGTTCTTC. Translating it yields CASSWRASGSHEQFF.

This rearrangement joins TRBV5-1 to TRBJ2-7; D ambiguous. V dropped 2 bases and J dropped 5 bases, with 11 bases sitting between them. This CDR3 contains 13 residues. Germline assignment: CDR1 SGHRS and CDR2 YFSETQ. The CDR3 DNA is TGCGCCAGCAGCTTTTCCGAGTTCAACGAGCAGTACTTC. It is translated as CASSFSEFNEQYF.

The chain couples TRBV6-5 to TRBJ2-3; D is unclear. The V end was cut by 1 base, the J end by 2 bases, with 7 bases between. Looked up from germline, CDR1 is MNHEY and CDR2 is SVGAGI. The CDR3 sequence is 14 residues long. The CDR3 is CASSYFSVTDTQYF. The CDR3 nucleotides read TGTGCCAGCAGTTACTTCTCGGTCACAGATACGCAGTATTTT.

The rearrangement uses TRBV19 and TRBJ2-1; D is possibly TRBD2 (5 bases). The CDR3 consists of 15 residues. The germline gives CDR1 LNHDA, CDR2 SQIVND (reference sequence). The V gene lost 6 bases and the J gene lost 2 bases, with 14 bases spanning the gap. The CDR3 sequence: CASSSRGITYNEQFF. The CDR3 DNA reads TGTGCCAGTAGCTCACGGGGTATTACCTACAATGAGCAGTTCTTC.

CDR3 bases: TGTGCCAGCAGCTTGGTCGTTTCCGGGGCCGGGGAGCTGTTTTTT. As protein: CASSLVVSGAGELFF. The rearrangement links TRBV5-4 to TRBJ2-2; D might be TRBD2 (5 bases). CDR1 SGHNT and CDR2 YYREEE come from the germline V gene (reference sequence). V was trimmed by 0 bases and J by 6 bases, leaving 12 bases between them. The CDR3 has 15 residues.

CDR3 in amino acids: CASSTAMTSGSPTNEQFF. The CDR3 nucleotides read TGCGCCAGCAGCACCGCCATGACTAGCGGGAGTCCGACCAATGAGCAGTTCTTC. The chain couples TRBV5-1 to TRBJ2-1, with 12 bases matching TRBD2. This CDR3 comprises 18 residues. Germline lookup yields CDR1 SGHRS and CDR2 YFSETQ. After removal of 4 bases from V and 6 bases from J, the junction contained 14 bases not matched to a gene.

The rearrangement joins TRBV5-1 to TRBJ2-3; D possibly corresponds to TRBD1 (6 bases). Per germline, CDR1 SGHRS and CDR2 YFSETQ. Deletions cut 3 bases from V and 0 bases from J, with 11 bases between. The CDR3 covers 15 residues. CDR3 loop: CASSSKGESTDTQYF. DNA for the CDR3: TGCGCCAGCAGCTCGAAGGGGGAGAGCACAGATACGCAGTATTTT.

The rearrangement links TRBV5-1 to TRBJ2-1, with 12 bases that match TRBD1. Unmatched junction bases numbered 5, after V lost 0 bases and J lost 7 bases. Germline V gene data show CDR1 as SGHRS and CDR2 as YFSETQ. The CDR3 runs to 16 residues. The CDR3 loop reads CASSLEGQGARNEQFF. The CDR3 DNA follows: TGCGCCAGCAGCTTGGAGGGACAGGGGGCGCGAAATGAGCAGTTCTTC.

V usage is TRBV2 and J usage is TRBJ1-5, with 8 bases identical to TRBD1. The V and J ends lost 3 bases and 7 bases, in that order; junction bases with no gene match: 5. CDR3 length: 14 amino acids. In germline, CDR1 is SNHLY, CDR2 FYNNEI. The CDR3 bases are TGTGCCAGCAGTGACAGGGGGCCTGTCCAGCCCCAGCATTTT. Protein product: CASSDRGPVQPQHF.

The V and J genes are TRBV15 and TRBJ2-5, with D hard to call. Germline values: CDR1 LNHNV, CDR2 YYDKDF (reference sequence). The CDR3 sequence is 14 residues long. The V gene lost 0 bases and the J gene lost 7 bases, with 12 bases spanning the gap. The CDR3, as DNA: TGTGCCACCAGCAGAGATTTGGGAAAGGGGACCCAGTACTTC. This encodes CATSRDLGKGTQYF.

This rearrangement joins TRBV11-2 to TRBJ1-3; no reliable D call. This CDR3 has 13 amino acids. Germline-derived CDR1 and CDR2 are SGHAT and FQNNGV. CDR3 sequence: CASGTVSGNTIYF. In DNA form, the CDR3 reads TGTGCAAGCGGCACCGTCTCTGGAAACACCATATATTTT.

The chain is built from TRBV7-9 and TRBJ2-7; tentative D call: TRBD2 (8 bases). The CDR3 extends over 15 amino acids. Germline V gives CDR1 SEHNR, CDR2 FQNEAQ (reference sequence). V lost 1 base and J 7 bases, leaving 17 bases between the germline ends. The CDR3, as DNA: TGTGCCAGCAGCTTAGGGACTAGCAGGGGGGGAGAGCAGTACTTC. Protein sequence: CASSLGTSRGGEQYF.

The V gene is TRBV5-6, the J gene TRBJ1-2; 7 bases line up with TRBD1. This CDR3 has 18 amino acids. The trim removed 4 bases at V and 0 bases at J, leaving 15 bases unmatched. The germline V gene encodes CDR1 SGHDT and CDR2 YYEEEE. CDR3 nucleotides: TGTGCCAGCAGCCAGACCAACAGGGGACCCTTAGCTAACTATGGCTACACCTTC. It is translated as CASSQTNRGPLANYGYTF.

The chain uses TRBV6-1 and TRBJ2-6; a possible D gene is TRBD2 (5 bases). CDR1 and CDR2 (germline): MNHNS, SASEGT. With 6 bases removed from V and 0 bases from J, the gap between germline ends came to 12 bases. The CDR3 is 16 amino acids. This CDR3 is CASRESGFSGANVLTF. The CDR3 DNA is TGTGCCAGCAGGGAATCGGGGTTCTCTGGGGCCAACGTCCTGACTTTC.

As DNA, the CDR3 is TGTGCCAGCACCCCGGGGGACAGGGGTTTCGCTAACTATGGCTACACCTTC. It codes for CASTPGDRGFANYGYTF. The chain combines TRBV9 with TRBJ1-2; 10 positions agree with TRBD1. Germline CDR1 is SGDLS and CDR2 is YYNGEE. There are 17 residues in the CDR3. V shed 6 bases and J 0 bases; nucleotides not matched to a gene: 11.

The chain is built from TRBV7-3 and TRBJ2-7, with a possible D match to TRBD1 (5 bases). The CDR3 spans 14 residues. Germline loops: CDR1 SGHTA, CDR2 FQGTGA. Trimming cost V 3 bases and J 5 bases, with 14 bases left between them. The CDR3 DNA is TGTGCCAGCAGCTTCCTATCAGGGTCCCACGAGCAGTACTTC. Its translation: CASSFLSGSHEQYF. The full variable domain, in which reference TRBV7-3 and TRBJ2-7 provide the parts outside the CDR3, is GAGVSQTPSNKVTEKGKYVELRCDPISGHTALYWYRQSLGQGPEFLIYFQGTGAADDSGLPNDRFFAVRPEGSVSTLKIQRTERGDSAVYLCASSFLSGSHEQYFGPGTRLTVT.

The genes are TRBV27 and TRBJ2-7; no clear D gene. The CDR3 consists of 13 residues. Germline CDR1 MNHEY, CDR2 SMNVEV (reference sequence). V was pared by 7 bases and J by 0 bases, with 10 bases between. CDR3 in amino acids: CASTNRSSYEQYF. CDR3 sequence (DNA): TGTGCCAGCACGAATAGGAGCTCCTACGAGCAGTACTTC.

This chain joins TRBV7-6 and TRBJ2-5, with D perhaps assigned TRBD1 or TRBD2 (6 bases each). Germline values: CDR1 SGHVS, CDR2 FNYEAQ. This CDR3 has 18 residues. Trimming took 1 base from V and 1 from J, leaving 19 bases between them. CDR3 DNA: TGTGCCAGCAGCTTAGTGGGGGGCTCCGACAGCACCCAAGAGACCCAGTACTTC. Protein product: CASSLVGGSDSTQETQYF.

The J gene is TRBJ1-2, the V gene TRBV11-2; the D is unclear. The V gene lost 0 bases and the J gene lost 4 bases, with 15 bases spanning the gap. In germline, CDR1 is SGHAT, CDR2 FQNNGV. The CDR3 contains 16 residues. CDR3 nucleotides: TGTGCCAGCAGCTTAGAGTCCTTTGGGAATCTCTATGGCTACACCTTC. It translates to CASSLESFGNLYGYTF.